The present TCR beta chain was sequenced within a study of Graves' ophthalmopathy and Graves' hyperthyroidism. As the template, RNA transcripts were used to amplify TCR beta CDR3 regions. HTBI-primed RT-PCR formed the first round, and a multiplex PCR formed the second. TCRdb used MiXCR to reprocess the multiplex PCR reads, holding one entry per CDR3 protein. The sample shows about 660,000 distinct CDR3 sequences, 35% to 45% of them seen only once. This CDR3 is 14 amino acids long. The V segment lost 10 bases and the J segment 3 bases; nucleotides outside the gene matches: 7. The germline V gene encodes CDR1 SNHLY and CDR2 FYNNEI. This clonotype was counted many times. Its antigen is still unknown. Overall study findings and caveats: Sensitivity reached approximately 88% and specificity about 81% for a 13-signature model separating ophthalmopathy from stable hyperthyroidism.

The chain combines TRBV2 with TRBJ2-2, with TRBD2 matching 8 bases. The TCR comes from an adult man with Graves' ophthalmopathy. The sequenced sample was peripheral blood. CDR3 DNA sequence: TGTGCCAACTCGGGGGGGCCGGACACCGGGGAGCTGTTTTTT. Its protein is CANSGGPDTGELFF.